The 11 T cell receptor beta chains below were found in one sample sequenced in a study of Ad26.COV2.S vaccination and SARS-CoV-2 variants. Described treatment: approximately 18 received Ad26.COV2.S at low or high dose, single or two shots; about 5 received placebo; per-sample allocation not given. Day 63 after the first injection of vaccine or placebo was the sampling time. Here immunoSEQ multiplex PCR was the method, and the copy in TCRdb shows in-frame clones only, minus some. Of some 330,000 clones in the sample, approximately 87% were seen once. Sequences were derived from peripheral blood, sampled in a trial of Ad26.COV2.S vaccine versus placebo. These receptors were taken from a person aged 18-60 years who received the Ad26.COV2.S COVID-19 vaccine or a placebo.

The V gene is TRBV13, the J gene TRBJ1-4, with D possibly TRBD1 on 6 matching bases. This CDR3 comprises 15 residues. Germline-derived CDR1 and CDR2 are PRHDT and FYEKMQ (reference sequence). Trimming shortened V by 0 bases and J by 5 bases, and 10 bases separated the two germline ends. DNA for the CDR3: TGTGCCAGCAGCTTAGGATACAGGGTGAATGAAAAACTGTTTTTT. Protein: CASSLGYRVNEKLFF.

The DNA of the CDR3 is TGTGCCAGCAGCACCGGGACAGGGGGCGGCTACACCTTC. Amino acid sequence: CASSTGTGGGYTF. The chain has TRBV7-2 and TRBJ1-2, with 12 nucleotides matching TRBD1. V shed 5 bases and J 8 bases; nucleotides not matched to a gene: 3. CDR3 length equals 13 residues. Germline loops: CDR1 SGHTA, CDR2 FQGNSA.

The table lists this clone with a count of one. The chain joins TRBV19 to TRBJ1-2; D may be TRBD1 (6 bases). Germline CDR1 LNHDA, CDR2 SQIVND (reference sequence). The V and J ends lost 5 bases and 5 bases respectively, with 21 bases between them. The CDR3 sequence is 16 residues long. This CDR3 reads CASSGVGGAGGYGYTF. The CDR3 DNA follows: TGTGCCAGTAGTGGCGTGGGGGGCGCGGGGGGTTATGGCTACACCTTC.

V gene TRBV27 combines with J gene TRBJ1-1, with D perhaps TRBD1 (6 bases). V shed 2 bases and J shed 1 base, with 11 bases lying between them. CDR1 is MNHEY and CDR2 is SMNVEV in the germline V gene (reference sequence). CDR3 size: 15 residues. For the CDR3, the DNA is TGTGCCAGCAGTTTAACGGGGGCACCGAACACTGAAGCTTTCTTT. Translation: CASSLTGAPNTEAFF.

The chain uses TRBV5-4 and TRBJ2-1; 11 positions agree with TRBD2. The junction had 9 bases not matched to a gene; V was cut back by 4 bases and J by 3 bases. CDR1 is SGHNT and CDR2 is YYREEE in the germline V gene (reference sequence). CDR3 length: 17 residues. This chain's CDR3 is CASSGLGTSGNYNEQFF. The CDR3 DNA reads TGTGCCAGCAGCGGATTAGGGACTAGCGGAAACTACAATGAGCAGTTCTTC.

This chain joins TRBV4-3 and TRBJ1-3; unclear D gene. The CDR3 covers 16 residues. CDR1 is LGHNA, CDR2 YSLEER, per germline. With 0 bases removed from V and 0 bases from J, the gap between germline ends came to 9 bases. CDR3 sequence: CASSQDGFDSGNTIYF. In DNA form, the CDR3 reads TGCGCCAGCAGCCAAGACGGATTTGACTCTGGAAACACCATATATTTT.

The gene calls are TRBV6-5 and TRBJ1-3, with TRBD1 matching over 8 bases. The CDR3 consists of 15 residues. Germline values: CDR1 MNHEY, CDR2 SVGAGI. Unmatched junction bases numbered 4, after V lost 2 bases and J lost 4 bases. The DNA of the CDR3 is TGTGCCAGCAGTTACGACAGGGGAGGAGGAAACACCATATATTTT. Protein sequence: CASSYDRGGGNTIYF.

The CDR3 DNA follows: TGTGCCAGCAGTTACCGATCGGGGTCTATCTATGAGCAGTTCTTC. It encodes CASSYRSGSIYEQFF. V and J are TRBV6-2 or TRBV6-3 and TRBJ2-1; maybe TRBD2 (5 bases). This CDR3 contains 15 residues. Germline-derived CDR1 and CDR2 are MNHEY and SVGEGT. V was cut by 2 bases and J by 8 bases, with 16 bases left in between.

The V call is TRBV6-2 or TRBV6-3, the J call TRBJ1-2; D is uncertain. Trimming took 6 bases from V and 3 from J, leaving 14 bases between them. The CDR3 is 14 amino acids. Germline V gene sequence: CDR1 MNHEY, CDR2 SVGEGT. The CDR3: CASSNSGVDYGYTF. CDR3 sequence (DNA): TGTGCCAGCAGCAACTCCGGGGTAGACTATGGCTACACCTTC.

This clone was observed a single time. This chain uses TRBV3-1 (or the pseudogene TRBV3-2) with TRBJ2-1; 8 bases match TRBD2. Germline values: CDR1 LGHDT, CDR2 YNNKEL (reference sequence). CDR3 length equals 18 residues. With 0 bases clipped from V and 9 bases from J, the junction kept 16 bases outside the gene matches. The CDR3, as DNA: TGTGCCAGCAGCCAAGATAGCGGGGCAGGCCAGCAAGGGGGTGAGCAGTTCTTC. Translation: CASSQDSGAGQQGGEQFF.

This chain connects TRBV7-9 to TRBJ2-6; 14 nucleotides align to TRBD2. CDR3 length equals 18 residues. The germline CDR1 and CDR2 sequences are SEHNR and FQNEAQ (reference sequence). V trimming: 5 bases; J trimming: 4 bases; junction bases outside the gene matches: 7. The CDR3 DNA sequence: TGTGCCAGCAGCGCCCGACTAGCGGGAGGGCCCGGGGCCAACGTCCTGACTTTC. Translating it yields CASSARLAGGPGANVLTF.